The present T cell receptor beta chain was sequenced within a study of blood T cell repertoires in COVID-19. In the study overall: Collection of acute and convalescent COVID-19 samples took place in the United States, Italy and Spain. Sources were T cells, B-cell-depleted T cells, or PBMCs; the material itself was cDNA or gDNA.

The CDR3 length is 16 residues. After removal of 3 bases from V and 7 bases from J, the junction contained 6 bases not matched to a gene. Germline V gene lookup returns CDR1 KGHDR and CDR2 SFDVKD. Per the original methods: By means of reference gene primer amplification, nucleated cell counts were estimated. Profiled with immunoSEQ multiplex PCR; TCRdb holds only in-frame clones, not every one. V, J and clone size are taken as reported in that table, and D and trimming were inferred from the DNA itself. The repertoire has approximately 140,000 clones, 80% to 90% of them found once; the top ten carry 10%.

This TCR was sampled from a man between 60 and 75 years old with active or convalescent COVID-19. The V call is TRBV24-1, the J call TRBJ2-1; 12 nucleotides line up with TRBD2. Sample: peripheral blood. CDR3 sequence: CATSDQPGLAGNEQFF. In nucleotides, the CDR3 is TGTGCCACCAGTGATCAACCGGGACTAGCGGGTAATGAGCAGTTCTTC.